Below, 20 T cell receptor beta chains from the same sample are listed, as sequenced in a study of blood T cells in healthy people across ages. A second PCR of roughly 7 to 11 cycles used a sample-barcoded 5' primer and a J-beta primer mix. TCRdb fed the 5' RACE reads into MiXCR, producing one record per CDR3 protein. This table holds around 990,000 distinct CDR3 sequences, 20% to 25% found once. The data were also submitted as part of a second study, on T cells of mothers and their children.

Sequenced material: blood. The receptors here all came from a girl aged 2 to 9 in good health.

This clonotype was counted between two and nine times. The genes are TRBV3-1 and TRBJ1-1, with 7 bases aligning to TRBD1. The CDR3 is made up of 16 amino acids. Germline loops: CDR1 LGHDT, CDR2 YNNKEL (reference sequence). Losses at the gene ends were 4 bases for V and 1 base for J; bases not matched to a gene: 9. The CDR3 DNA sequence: TGTGCCAGCAGCCCCCCCCTAGGGGGCGGGAACACTGAAGCTTTCTTT. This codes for CASSPPLGGGNTEAFF.

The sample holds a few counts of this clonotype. CDR3 DNA: TGTGCCAGCAGACCACTAGCCGATGGTGAGACCCAGTACTTC. It codes for CASRPLADGETQYF. The V call is TRBV2, the J call TRBJ2-5, with D possibly TRBD2 on 6 matching bases. CDR3 length: 14 residues. Germline V gives CDR1 SNHLY, CDR2 FYNNEI. Between the trimmed V and J ends, which lost 6 bases and 5 bases, there was a span of 16 bases. The variable domain in full, with the rest retrieved from reference TRBV2 and TRBJ2-5, is EPEVTQTPSHQVTQMGQEVILRCVPISNHLYFYWYRQILGQKVEFLVSFYNNEISEKSEIFDDQFSVERPDGSNFTLKIRSTKLEDSAMYFCASRPLADGETQYFGPGTRLLVL.

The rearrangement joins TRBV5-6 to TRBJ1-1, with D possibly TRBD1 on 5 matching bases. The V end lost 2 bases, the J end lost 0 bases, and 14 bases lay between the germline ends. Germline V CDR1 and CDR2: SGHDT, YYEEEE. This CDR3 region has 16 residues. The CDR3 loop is CASSLGTGLMNTEAFF. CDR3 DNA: TGTGCCAGCAGCTTAGGTACAGGCTTGATGAACACTGAAGCTTTCTTT.

The CDR3 nucleotides read TGTGCCACCAGTGACCAGAAGACAGATACGCAGTATTTT. It specifies CATSDQKTDTQYF. The V gene is TRBV24-1, the J gene TRBJ2-3, with D unresolved. The CDR3 consists of 13 residues. The V end was cut by 4 bases, the J end by 3 bases, with 7 bases between. The germline CDR1 and CDR2 sequences are KGHDR and SFDVKD.

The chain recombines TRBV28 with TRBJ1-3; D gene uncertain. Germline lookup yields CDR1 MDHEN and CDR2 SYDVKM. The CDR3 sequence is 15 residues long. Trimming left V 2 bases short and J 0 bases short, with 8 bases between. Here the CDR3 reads CASSLDLLSGNTIYF. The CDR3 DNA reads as TGTGCCAGCAGTTTAGATCTCCTCTCTGGAAACACCATATATTTT.

CDR3 loop: CASSLFVTGQETQYF. The CDR3 DNA reads TGTGCCAGCTCACTATTCGTCACAGGTCAAGAGACCCAGTACTTC. The chain carries TRBV18 and TRBJ2-5; weak D call: TRBD1 (5 bases). The CDR3 is 15 amino acids. Trimming stripped 4 bases from V and 2 bases from J, with 14 bases between. Germline CDR1 is KGHSH and CDR2 is LQKENI.

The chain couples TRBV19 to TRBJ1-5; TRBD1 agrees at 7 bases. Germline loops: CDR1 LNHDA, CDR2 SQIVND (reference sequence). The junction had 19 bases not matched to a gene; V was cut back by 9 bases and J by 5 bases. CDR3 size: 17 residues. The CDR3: CASHLGMTGSFYQPQHF. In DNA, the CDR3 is TGTGCCAGCCACCTCGGAATGACAGGGTCCTTTTATCAGCCCCAGCATTTT.

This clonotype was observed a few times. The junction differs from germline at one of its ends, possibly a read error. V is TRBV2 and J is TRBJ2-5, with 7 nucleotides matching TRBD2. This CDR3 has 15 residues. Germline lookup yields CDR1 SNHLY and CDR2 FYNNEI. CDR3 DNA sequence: TGTGCCAGCAGAAGGCATAGCAGGGCGGGGGAGACCCGGTACTTC. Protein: CASRRHSRAGETRYF. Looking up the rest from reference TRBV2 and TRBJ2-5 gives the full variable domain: EPEVTQTPSHQVTQMGQEVILRCVPISNHLYFYWYRQILGQKVEFLVSFYNNEISEKSEIFDDQFSVERPDGSNFTLKIRSTKLEDSAMYFCASRRHSRAGETRYFGPGTRLLVL.

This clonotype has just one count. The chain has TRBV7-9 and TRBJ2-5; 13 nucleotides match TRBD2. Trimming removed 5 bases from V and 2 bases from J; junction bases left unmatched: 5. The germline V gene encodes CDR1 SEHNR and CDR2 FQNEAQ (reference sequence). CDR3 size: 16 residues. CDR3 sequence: CASSRLAGGGQETQYF. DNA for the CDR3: TGTGCCAGCAGCCGACTAGCGGGAGGAGGTCAAGAGACCCAGTACTTC.

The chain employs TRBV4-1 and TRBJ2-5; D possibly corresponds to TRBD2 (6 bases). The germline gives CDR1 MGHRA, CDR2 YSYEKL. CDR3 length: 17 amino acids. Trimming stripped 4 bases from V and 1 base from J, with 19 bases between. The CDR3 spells CASSRPQDSGSQETQYF. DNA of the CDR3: TGCGCCAGCAGCCGGCCCCAGGATAGCGGATCCCAAGAGACCCAGTACTTC.

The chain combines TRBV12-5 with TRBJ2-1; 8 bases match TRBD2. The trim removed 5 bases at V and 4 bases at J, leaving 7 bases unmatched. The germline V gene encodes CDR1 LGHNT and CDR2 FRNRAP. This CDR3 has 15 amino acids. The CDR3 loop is CASGESSGPYNEQFF. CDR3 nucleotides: TGTGCTAGTGGTGAATCTAGCGGGCCGTACAATGAGCAGTTCTTC.

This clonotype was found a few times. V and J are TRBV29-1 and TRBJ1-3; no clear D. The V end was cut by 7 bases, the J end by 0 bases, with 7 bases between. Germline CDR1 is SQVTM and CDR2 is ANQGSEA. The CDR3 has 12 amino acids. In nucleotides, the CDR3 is TGCAGCGCCCGATACTCTGGAAACACCATATATTTT. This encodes CSARYSGNTIYF.

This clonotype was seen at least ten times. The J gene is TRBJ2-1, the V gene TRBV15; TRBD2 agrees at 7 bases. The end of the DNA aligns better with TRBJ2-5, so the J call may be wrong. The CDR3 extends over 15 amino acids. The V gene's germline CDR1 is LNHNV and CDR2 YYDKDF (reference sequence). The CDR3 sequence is CATSRDPGLGETQYF. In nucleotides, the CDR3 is TGTGCCACCAGCAGAGATCCAGGACTAGGAGAAACCCAGTACTTC.

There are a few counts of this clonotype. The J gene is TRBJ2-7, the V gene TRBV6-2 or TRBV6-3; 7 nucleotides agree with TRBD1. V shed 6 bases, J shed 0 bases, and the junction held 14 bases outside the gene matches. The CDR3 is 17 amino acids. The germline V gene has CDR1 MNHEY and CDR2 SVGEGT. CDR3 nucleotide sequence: TGTGCCAGCAGCAAACCATCCGGACAGGCCTACTCCTACGAGCAGTACTTC. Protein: CASSKPSGQAYSYEQYF.

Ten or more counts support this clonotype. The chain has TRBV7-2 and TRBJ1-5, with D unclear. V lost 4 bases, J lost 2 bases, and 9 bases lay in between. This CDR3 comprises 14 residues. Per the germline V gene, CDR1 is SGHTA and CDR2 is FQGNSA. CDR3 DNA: TGTGCCAGCAGCTACGACGGTGGCAATCAGCCCCAGCATTTT. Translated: CASSYDGGNQPQHF.

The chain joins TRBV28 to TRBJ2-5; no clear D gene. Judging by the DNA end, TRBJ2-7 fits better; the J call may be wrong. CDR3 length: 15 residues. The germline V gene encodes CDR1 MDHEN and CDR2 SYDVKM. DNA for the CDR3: TGTGCCAGCGGCTTTGGTGTTAGCAGGCTCTACGAGCAGTACTTC. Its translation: CASGFGVSRLYEQYF.

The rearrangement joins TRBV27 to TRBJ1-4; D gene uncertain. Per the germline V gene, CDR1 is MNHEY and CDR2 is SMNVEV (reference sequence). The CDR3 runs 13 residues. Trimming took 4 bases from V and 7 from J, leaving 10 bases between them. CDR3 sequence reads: CASSYGGSEKLFF. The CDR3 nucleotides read TGTGCCAGCAGTTACGGTGGGAGTGAAAAACTGTTTTTT.

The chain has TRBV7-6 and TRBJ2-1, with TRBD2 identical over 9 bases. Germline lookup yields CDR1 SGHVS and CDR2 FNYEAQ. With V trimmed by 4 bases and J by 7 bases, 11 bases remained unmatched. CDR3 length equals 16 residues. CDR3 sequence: CASSSRLAATGNEQFF. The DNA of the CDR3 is TGTGCCAGCAGCTCCCGACTAGCGGCGACGGGAAATGAGCAGTTCTTC.

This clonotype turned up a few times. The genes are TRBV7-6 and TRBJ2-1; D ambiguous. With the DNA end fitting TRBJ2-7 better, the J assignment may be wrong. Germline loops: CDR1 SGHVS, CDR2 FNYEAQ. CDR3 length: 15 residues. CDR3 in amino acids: CASSLQRAPSYEQYF. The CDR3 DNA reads TGTGCCAGCAGCTTACAACGGGCTCCCTCCTACGAGCAGTACTTC.

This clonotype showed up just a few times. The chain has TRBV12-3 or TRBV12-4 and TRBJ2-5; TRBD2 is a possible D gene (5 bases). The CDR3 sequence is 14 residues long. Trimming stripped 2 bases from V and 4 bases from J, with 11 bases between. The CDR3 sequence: CASSLTAEGETQYF. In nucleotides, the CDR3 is TGTGCCAGCAGTTTAACGGCCGAGGGAGAGACCCAGTACTTC.